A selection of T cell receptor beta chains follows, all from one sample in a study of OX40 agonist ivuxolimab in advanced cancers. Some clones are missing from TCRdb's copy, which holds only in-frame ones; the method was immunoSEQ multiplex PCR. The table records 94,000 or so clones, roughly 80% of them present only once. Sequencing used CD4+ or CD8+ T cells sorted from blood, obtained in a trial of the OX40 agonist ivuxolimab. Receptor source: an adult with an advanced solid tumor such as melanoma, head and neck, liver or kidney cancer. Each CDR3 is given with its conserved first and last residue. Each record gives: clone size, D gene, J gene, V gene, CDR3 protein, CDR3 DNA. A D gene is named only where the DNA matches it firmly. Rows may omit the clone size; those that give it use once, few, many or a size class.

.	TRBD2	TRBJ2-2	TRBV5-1	CASSLVLAANTGELFF	TGCGCCAGCAGCTTGGTACTAGCGGCCAACACCGGGGAGCTGTTTTTT
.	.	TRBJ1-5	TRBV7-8	CASSFLGDFRGGNQPQHF	TGTGCCAGCAGCTTCTTAGGGGATTTCAGGGGTGGCAATCAGCCCCAGCATTTT
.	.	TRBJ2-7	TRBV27	CASSRRDSTYEQYF	TGTGCCAGCAGCCGCCGGGACTCCACCTACGAGCAGTACTTC
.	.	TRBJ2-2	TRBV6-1	CASSLDTSGELFF	TGTGCCAGCAGTCTGGACACATCCGGGGAGCTGTTTTTT
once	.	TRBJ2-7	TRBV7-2	CASSLVNSNYEQYF	TGTGCCAGCAGCTTAGTAAATAGCAACTACGAGCAGTACTTC
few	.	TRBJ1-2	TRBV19	CASRLLSGGYTF	TGTGCCAGTAGGCTCTTATCTGGTGGCTACACCTTC
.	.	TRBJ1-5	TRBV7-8	CASSFSLEVGQPQHF	TGTGCCAGCAGCTTCTCTTTGGAGGTGGGTCAGCCCCAGCATTTT
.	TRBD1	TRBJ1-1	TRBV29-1	CSAQGQATATEAFF	TGCAGCGCCCAGGGACAGGCTACGGCCACTGAAGCTTTCTTT
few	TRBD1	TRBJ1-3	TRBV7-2	CASSLRGPTGNTIYF	TGTGCCAGCAGCTTGAGGGGGCCAACTGGAAACACCATATATTTT
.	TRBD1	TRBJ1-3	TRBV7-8	CASSPPIRQGAGNTIYF	TGTGCCAGCAGCCCACCCATTCGACAGGGCGCTGGAAACACCATATATTTT
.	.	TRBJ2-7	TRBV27	CASSLIIPF	TGTGCCAGCAGTTTAATTATCCCATTC
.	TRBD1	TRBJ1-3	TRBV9	CASSPRTGTSGNTIYF	TGTGCCAGCAGCCCTAGGACAGGAACCTCTGGAAACACCATATATTTT
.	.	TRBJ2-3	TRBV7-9	CASSPDLDTQYF	TGTGCCAGCAGCCCAGACCTTGATACGCAGTATTTT
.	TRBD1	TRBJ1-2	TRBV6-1	CASGTGGVNGYTF	TGTGCCAGCGGGACAGGGGGAGTGAATGGCTACACCTTC
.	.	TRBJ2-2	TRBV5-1	CASKTPNTGELFF	TGCGCCAGCAAAACACCGAACACCGGGGAGCTGTTTTTT
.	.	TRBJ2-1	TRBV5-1	CASSFQGGIYNEQFF	TGCGCCAGCAGCTTCCAGGGGGGGATCTACAATGAGCAGTTCTTC
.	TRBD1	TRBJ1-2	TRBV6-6	CASSYPGQGEFGYTF	TGTGCCAGCAGTTACCCGGGACAGGGCGAGTTTGGCTACACCTTC
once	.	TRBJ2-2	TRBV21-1	CASSKGLGQAPFGTGELFF	TGTGCCAGCAGCAAAGGTCTGGGGCAGGCCCCTTTCGGGACCGGGGAGCTGTTTTTT
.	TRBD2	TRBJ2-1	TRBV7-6	CASSLAVLTSGTLQFF	TGTGCCAGCAGCTTAGCGGTACTGACTAGCGGGACGCTGCAGTTCTTC
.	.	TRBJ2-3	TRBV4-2	CASSLLGTDTQYF	TGTGCCAGCAGCCTACTAGGGACAGATACGCAGTATTTT
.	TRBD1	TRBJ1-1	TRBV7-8	CASSAPPGQKNTEAFF	TGTGCCAGCAGCGCCCCACCGGGACAGAAGAACACTGAAGCTTTCTTT
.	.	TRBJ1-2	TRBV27	CASSSTANYGYTF	TGTGCCAGCAGTTCGACTGCGAACTATGGCTACACCTTC
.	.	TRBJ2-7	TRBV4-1	CASSQDKSWSSYEQYF	TGCGCCAGCAGCCAAGATAAGAGCTGGAGCTCCTACGAGCAGTACTTC
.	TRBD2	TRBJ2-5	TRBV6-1	CASSESGGEKTQYF	TGTGCCAGCAGTGAATCGGGGGGAGAGAAGACCCAGTACTTC
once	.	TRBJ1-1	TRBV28	CASSLITGAGNTEAFF	TGTGCCAGCAGTTTAATAACGGGGGCAGGGAACACTGAAGCTTTCTTT
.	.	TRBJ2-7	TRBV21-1	CASSKTGSYEQYF	TGTGCCAGCAGCAAAACAGGATCCTACGAGCAGTACTTC
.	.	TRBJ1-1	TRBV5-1	CASSVGGLNTEAFF	TGCGCCAGCAGCGTGGGGGGCCTAAACACTGAAGCTTTCTTT